Shown below are 26 T cell receptor beta chains from a single sample sequenced in a study of tissue T cells after allogeneic stem cell transplantation. Profiling relied on immunoSEQ multiplex PCR, and the TCRdb table lists in-frame clones only, not all of them. The sample carries some 22,000 clones, approximately 69% recorded once. Sequenced sample: blood. Source of these receptors: a female BALB/c mouse in good health. Strain haplotype (MHC): H2-d.

To note about this clone: All gene names here are mouse names. The sequence runs out 1 residue before the end of the CDR3; the remainder is reconstructed from the germline J gene. The chain carries TRBV5 and TRBJ2-3; D unresolved. V was clipped by 2 bases and J by 1 base, with 4 bases between them. Germline V gives CDR1 LGHNA, CDR2 YNLKQL (reference sequence). The CDR3 loop spans 13 amino acids. Here the CDR3 reads CASSQLGAETLYF. CDR3 bases read: TGTGCCAGCAGCCAACTGGGTGCAGAAACGCTGTAT.

This clone was seen only a few times. Gene and germline names: mouse. Coverage ceases 1 residue before the CDR3 finishes, and the germline J gene fills in the end. V is TRBV1 and J is TRBJ2-7, with D tentatively TRBD1 or TRBD2 (5 bases each). Germline values: CDR1 NSQYPW, CDR2 LRSPGD (reference sequence). Trimming pared 0 bases from V and 4 bases from J, leaving 10 bases between. This CDR3 contains 14 residues. Partial CDR3 DNA: TGCACCTGCAGTGCAGATGGGGCAAAATATGAACAGTAC. Translating it yields CTCSADGAKYEQY. In full, the CDR3 reads CTCSADGAKYEQYF.

Regarding this clone: The germline and genes are mouse ones. With the read ending 1 residue before the CDR3 end, the germline J gene is used to fill in that end. The gene calls are TRBV13-3 and TRBJ2-3, with D perhaps matching TRBD1 (5 bases). The CDR3 consists of 14 residues. The V gene's germline CDR1 is NNHDY and CDR2 SYVADS. V was clipped by 7 bases and J by 1 base, with 13 bases between them. The CDR3 DNA, read in part, is TGTGCCAGCGTCCCCAGGGAGGGTGCAGAAACGCTGTAT. It yields the protein CASVPREGAETLY. The full CDR3 sequence reads CASVPREGAETLYF.

As for this clone: Gene names and germline match the mouse. The read gets to within 1 residue of the CDR3 end, and the germline J gene fills in the rest. V and J are TRBV5 and TRBJ1-1; D may be TRBD1 (6 bases). This CDR3 region has 16 residues. CDR1 is LGHNA, CDR2 YNLKQL, per germline (reference sequence). The V end lost 2 bases, the J end lost 0 bases, and 13 bases lay between the germline ends. The CDR3 region is CASSQPLGTTNTEVFF. The DNA read from the CDR3 is TGTGCCAGCAGCCAACCCCTCGGGACAACAAACACAGAAGTCTTC.

A word on this clone: Gene names are mouse gene names. With the read ending 1 residue before the CDR3 end, the germline J gene is used to fill in that end. The rearrangement uses TRBV5 and TRBJ1-1; 7 bases are shared with TRBD1. This CDR3 comprises 15 residues. The germline V gene has CDR1 LGHNA and CDR2 YNLKQL (reference sequence). The V and J ends lost 3 bases and 0 bases, in that order; junction bases with no gene match: 4. The sequenced CDR3 bases are TGTGCCAGCAGCCAGTGGGGGACAGCAAACACAGAAGTCTTC. It translates to CASSQWGTANTEVF. The CDR3, in full, reads CASSQWGTANTEVFF.

With regard to this clone: The genes and germline here are from mouse. The read terminates 1 residue ahead of where the CDR3 ends, so the germline J gene completes it. This chain joins TRBV3 and TRBJ2-2, with 11 bases identical to TRBD1. There are 16 residues in the CDR3. Germline trimming cut 2 bases from V and 3 bases from J; bases unmatched to any gene: 2. Germline V gene data show CDR1 as SNHLY and CDR2 as FYNGKV (reference sequence). CDR3 bases read: TGTGCCAGCAGCTTAAAGGGACAGGGGGACACCGGGCAGCTCTAC. It translates to CASSLKGQGDTGQLY. The full CDR3 protein is CASSLKGQGDTGQLYF.

This clone was seen only a few times. Gene names denote mouse genes. The read stops 1 residue short of the end of the CDR3; the missing end is completed from the germline J gene. This rearrangement joins TRBV13-2 to TRBJ1-4; D perhaps matches TRBD1 (6 bases). Trimming removed 7 bases at V and 3 bases at J, with 7 bases between. The CDR3 has 12 residues. Germline V gene lookup returns CDR1 NNHNN and CDR2 SYGAGS (reference sequence). The CDR3 protein is CASTGPNERLFF. CDR3 DNA, as far as it was read: TGTGCCAGCACAGGGCCCAACGAAAGATTATTT.

About this clone itself: The germline and genes are mouse ones. Partial CDR3 DNA: TGTGCCAGCAGTTCTGGGGGGGACCAAGACACCCAGTAC. This encodes CASSSGGDQDTQY. The CDR3 as a whole reads CASSSGGDQDTQYF. The chain is built from TRBV5 and TRBJ2-5; TRBD2 matches at 9 bases. Read coverage stops 1 residue before the CDR3 terminus; the germline J gene supplies the remainder. This CDR3 comprises 14 residues. Trimming at V came to 6 bases and at J to 1 base, leaving 2 bases not matched to a gene. Germline lookup yields CDR1 LGHNA and CDR2 YNLKQL (reference sequence).

Points on this clone: Germline and genes here are mouse. With the read ending 1 residue before the CDR3 end, the germline J gene is used to fill in that end. This sequence joins TRBV31 and TRBJ2-3; TRBD2 matches at 10 bases. This CDR3 contains 15 residues. The germline gives CDR1 GKSSPN, CDR2 SITVG. V dropped 0 bases and J dropped 3; count of bases not matched to a gene: 3. The CDR3 protein is CAWSLAWGGAETLYF. The CDR3 DNA, read in part, is TGTGCCTGGAGTCTAGCCTGGGGGGGCGCAGAAACGCTGTAT.

To note about this clone: Mouse gene names and germline throughout. The read comes to an end 1 residue before the CDR3 does, leaving the germline J gene to fill in the end. The rearrangement links TRBV2 to TRBJ1-2, with D possibly TRBD1 on 5 matching bases. The CDR3 consists of 15 residues. V lost 0 bases, J lost 3 bases, and 11 bases lay in between. Germline lookup yields CDR1 LGHNA and CDR2 YSYQKL. The covered CDR3 bases are TGTGCCAGCAGCCAAGATCCCAGGGCGGACTCCGACTACACC. It encodes CASSQDPRADSDYT. From start to end, the CDR3 is CASSQDPRADSDYTF.

Notes on this clone: Mouse germline and gene names are used. Sequencing ends 1 residue short of the CDR3 end; the germline J gene provides the rest. The chain carries TRBV4 and TRBJ2-5; 14 nucleotides match TRBD2. Germline V CDR1 and CDR2: LGHDT, YNNKQL (reference sequence). The CDR3 is 15 residues long. V gave up 4 bases and J gave up 5 bases; unmatched junction bases: 2. CDR3 sequence reads: CASSSGLGGRDTQYF. The covered CDR3 bases are TGTGCCAGCAGCTCGGGACTGGGGGGGCGAGACACCCAGTAC.

Note on this clone: Germline and genes: mouse. The read ends 1 residue shy of where the CDR3 ends; the end is completed using the germline J gene. This chain joins TRBV4 and TRBJ2-3; 12 positions match TRBD2. With 4 bases clipped from V and 0 bases from J, the junction kept 5 bases outside the gene matches. This CDR3 has 17 amino acids. The germline V gene encodes CDR1 LGHDT and CDR2 YNNKQL (reference sequence). The CDR3 protein is CASSLGLGGASAETLYF. CDR3 DNA (partial): TGTGCCAGCAGCTTGGGACTGGGGGGCGCTAGTGCAGAAACGCTGTAT.

A word on this clone: Gene names denote mouse genes. The read falls 1 residue short of the CDR3 end, and the missing part is taken from the germline J gene. The chain is built from TRBV14 and TRBJ2-5; TRBD2 agrees at 10 bases. The germline CDR1 and CDR2 sequences are SGHDT and FRDEAV. The CDR3 extends over 14 amino acids. The V gene end was trimmed by 2 bases and the J gene end by 6 bases; junction bases not matched to a gene: 3. CDR3 DNA, as far as it was read: TGTGCCAGCAGTTTTTCTGGGGGGGCCGACACCCAGTAC. The encoded protein is CASSFSGGADTQY. The whole CDR3 is CASSFSGGADTQYF.

Of note for this clone: Gene names are the mouse ones. The read ends 1 residue early relative to the CDR3; the germline J gene fills the gap. This rearrangement joins TRBV2 to TRBJ1-6; 8 positions agree with TRBD1. TRBJ1-6 is labeled an ORF, and its function is uncertain. The junction had 3 bases not matched to a gene; V was cut back by 0 bases and J by 11 bases. This CDR3 spans 14 amino acids. Germline CDR1 LGHNA, CDR2 YSYQKL. The sequenced part of the CDR3 DNA is TGTGCCAGCAGCCAAGACACAGGGGGGCCGCCCCTCTAC. It specifies CASSQDTGGPPLY. The full CDR3 protein reads CASSQDTGGPPLYF.

Details on this clone: Mouse gene names apply. The read finishes 1 residue shy of the CDR3 end, and the germline J gene is used to complete it. The rearrangement uses TRBV19 and TRBJ1-1, with 8 positions matching TRBD1. Trimming removed 4 bases from V and 5 bases from J; junction bases left unmatched: 7. Germline assignment: CDR1 FNHDT and CDR2 SITEND (reference sequence). The CDR3 spans 14 residues. CDR3 residues: CASSPRGRGTEVFF. Incomplete CDR3 DNA: TGTGCCAGCAGTCCCAGGGGGCGCGGGACAGAAGTCTTC. Drawing the rest from reference TRBV19 and TRBJ1-1, the complete variable domain is GGIITQTPKFLIGQEGQKLTLKCQQNFNHDTMYWYRQDSGKGLRLIYYSITENDLQKGDLSEGYDASREKKSSFSLTVTSAQKNEMAVFLCASSPRGRGTEVFFGKGTRLTVV.

This clone showed up just once. The genes and germline here are from mouse. This CDR3 is CASARDNYAEQFF. The sequenced CDR3 bases are TGTGCCAGCGCCCGGGACAACTATGCTGAGCAGTTC. V is TRBV2 and J is TRBJ2-1; the D call may be TRBD1 or TRBD2 (5 bases each). The CDR3 end falls 1 residue outside the read, so it is completed with the germline J gene. V was cut by 8 bases and J by 1 base, with 9 bases left in between. CDR3 length: 13 amino acids. Germline V lookup: CDR1 LGHNA, CDR2 YSYQKL.

Details on this clone: The gene names here belong to mouse. The CDR3 end lies 1 residue beyond the end of the read and is filled in from the germline J gene. The chain employs TRBV13-2 and TRBJ2-7; D is tentatively TRBD1 or TRBD2 (5 bases each). Germline V gene lookup returns CDR1 NNHNN and CDR2 SYGAGS (reference sequence). V lost 0 bases and J 0 bases, leaving 10 bases between the germline ends. The CDR3 totals 15 residues. The sequenced part of the CDR3 DNA is TGTGCCAGCGGTGATGCTCGGGGGATCTCCTATGAACAGTAC. Protein product: CASGDARGISYEQY. The full CDR3 is CASGDARGISYEQYF.

Concerning this clone: The germline and genes are mouse ones. The CDR3 extends 1 residue past the end of the read, so its final part is completed from the germline J gene. The rearrangement joins TRBV4 to TRBJ1-1, with no clear D. From germline, CDR1 is LGHDT and CDR2 YNNKQL (reference sequence). Trimming stripped 3 bases from V and 2 bases from J, with 4 bases between. The CDR3 runs 12 residues. The sequenced CDR3 bases are TGTGCCAGCAGCTATGGCAACACAGAAGTCTTC. It yields the protein CASSYGNTEVF. The entire CDR3 is CASSYGNTEVFF.

With respect to this clone: All gene names here are mouse names. The read falls 1 residue short of the CDR3 end, and the missing part is taken from the germline J gene. This chain joins TRBV20 and TRBJ2-2; TRBD1 agrees at 8 bases. CDR1 and CDR2 (germline): GFQATS, STVNSAI. CDR3 length: 13 residues. Germline trimming cut 1 base from V and 6 bases from J; bases unmatched to any gene: 1. CDR3 protein: CGARVDRAGQLYF. The DNA read from the CDR3 is TGTGGTGCTAGGGTGGACAGGGCCGGGCAGCTCTAC.

Note on this clone: Germline and genes: mouse. The read terminates 1 residue ahead of where the CDR3 ends, so the germline J gene completes it. The rearrangement uses TRBV2 and TRBJ2-5, with 8 bases fitting TRBD2. Germline trimming cut 0 bases from V and 5 bases from J; bases unmatched to any gene: 7. This CDR3 has 16 residues. Germline V gives CDR1 LGHNA, CDR2 YSYQKL. This CDR3 reads CASSQDEGGRGDTQYF. The covered CDR3 bases are TGTGCCAGCAGCCAAGATGAGGGGGGGCGCGGAGACACCCAGTAC.

For this clone: Each gene name is a mouse one. The read ends 1 residue early relative to the CDR3; the germline J gene fills the gap. The rearrangement uses TRBV13-2 and TRBJ2-4; possibly TRBD2 for D (6 bases). Trimming took off 0 bases at V and 4 bases at J, with 6 bases between the two ends. Germline lookup yields CDR1 NNHNN and CDR2 SYGAGS (reference sequence). CDR3 length: 13 residues. This chain's CDR3 is CASGDGGENTLYF. The part of the CDR3 DNA that was read is TGTGCCAGCGGTGATGGGGGGGAAAACACCTTGTAC.

Regarding this clone: Each gene name is a mouse one. The sequence runs out 1 residue before the end of the CDR3; the remainder is reconstructed from the germline J gene. This chain connects TRBV2 to TRBJ2-5, with D uncertain. This CDR3 is 14 amino acids long. V lost 0 bases and J 2 bases, leaving 6 bases between the germline ends. Germline V gene data show CDR1 as LGHNA and CDR2 as YSYQKL. This CDR3 is CASSQENSQDTQYF. Partial CDR3 DNA: TGTGCCAGCAGCCAAGAAAACAGCCAAGACACCCAGTAC.

For this clone: Mouse gene names apply. The observed sequence ends 1 residue before the CDR3 terminus, with the missing tail filled in from the germline J gene. The chain uses TRBV17 and TRBJ1-4; D is uncertain. Trimming pared 3 bases from V and 7 bases from J, leaving 12 bases between. The CDR3 runs to 14 residues. Per germline, CDR1 MNHDT and CDR2 YYDKIL. CDR3 bases read: TGTGCTAGCAGTAGTGGTAGGGTTGGCGAAAGATTATTT. It codes for CASSSGRVGERLF. From start to end, the CDR3 is CASSSGRVGERLFF.

On this clone: Gene names refer to mouse genes. The sequence runs out 1 residue before the end of the CDR3; the remainder is reconstructed from the germline J gene. V is TRBV29 and J is TRBJ1-1; tentatively, D is TRBD1 (6 bases). Germline values: CDR1 MSHET, CDR2 SYDVDS. The CDR3 extends over 14 amino acids. Trimming removed 4 bases at V and 3 bases at J, with 12 bases between. CDR3 DNA (partial): TGTGCTAGCAGTTATGGGGGCGGGGACACAGAAGTCTTC. Its protein is CASSYGGGDTEVF. The full-length CDR3 reads as CASSYGGGDTEVFF.

Notes on this clone: Gene names and germline refer to mouse. The read ends 1 residue early relative to the CDR3; the germline J gene fills the gap. The same CDR3 can be traced to other DNA sequences in this sample. The chain is built from TRBV13-1 and TRBJ2-2; TRBD1 is a possible D gene (5 bases). From germline, CDR1 is NSHNY and CDR2 SYGAGN. The CDR3 has 13 amino acids. Trimming took 4 bases from V and 1 from J, leaving 5 bases between them. The CDR3 loop is CASSQGNTGQLYF. The part of the CDR3 DNA that was read is TGTGCCAGCAGTCAGGGAAACACCGGGCAGCTCTAC.

On this clone: Germline and genes here are mouse. The read halts 1 residue ahead of the CDR3 end, with the missing end drawn from the germline J gene. The gene calls are TRBV17 and TRBJ2-2; D is uncertain. Trimming took off 5 bases at V and 7 bases at J, with 8 bases between the two ends. Germline CDR1 is MNHDT and CDR2 is YYDKIL. The CDR3 runs 12 residues. CDR3 DNA, as far as it was read: TGTGCTAGCAGTCTACAGAGCGGGCAGCTCTAC. Protein sequence: CASSLQSGQLY. The full CDR3 protein is CASSLQSGQLYF.